The entry below gives a single T cell receptor beta chain sequence along with its context. Its specificity is unknown. Time point in this sample: week 23, last vaccination. A 20-mer mutant IDH1 peptide at 300 ug was injected subcutaneously with topical imiquimod. Donor tumors were new WHO grade 3 or 4 IDH1-mutant, ATRX-lost astrocytomas. The sample originates from a study of a mutant IDH1 vaccine in newly diagnosed glioma. For the study at large: Treated patients were roughly 62% male, approximately 40% female, mean age about 41 years. Most patients had radiochemotherapy with temozolomide before enrollment; others had one alone. Findings of the study overall: Pseudoprogression apparently lacked any relation to changes in top peripheral T cell clonotypes.

The CDR3 sequence is 14 residues long. V lost 3 bases and J 4 bases, leaving 14 bases between the germline ends. CDR1 is SGDLS, CDR2 YYNGEE, per germline. Using immunoSEQ multiplex PCR, the repertoire was profiled, and TCRdb retains in-frame clones only, with some absent. The sample lists about 65,000 clones, about 85% occurring once. The TCR sequence derives from a man aged 25-45 years with glioma. The V gene is TRBV9, the J gene TRBJ2-7; a possible D gene is TRBD1 (6 bases). Sequencing used PBMCs, obtained from a glioma patient whose treatment included an IDH1 peptide vaccine. CDR3 protein: CASSGGDTGYEQYF. CDR3 DNA sequence: TGTGCCAGCAGCGGTGGGGACACCGGTTACGAGCAGTACTTC.